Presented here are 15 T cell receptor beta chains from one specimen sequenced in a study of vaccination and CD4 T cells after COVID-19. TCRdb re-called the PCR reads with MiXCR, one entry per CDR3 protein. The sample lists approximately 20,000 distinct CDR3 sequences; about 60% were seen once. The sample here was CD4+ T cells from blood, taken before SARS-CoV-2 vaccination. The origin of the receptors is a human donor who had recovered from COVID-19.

The CDR3 here is CASSAGLADNEQFF. In nucleotides, the CDR3 is TGTGCCAGCAGCGCCGGACTAGCGGACAATGAGCAGTTCTTC. The chain links TRBV7-2 to TRBJ2-1; 10 bases are a match to TRBD2. The germline CDR1 and CDR2 sequences are SGHTA and FQGNSA. Unmatched junction bases numbered 3, after V lost 5 bases and J lost 5 bases. The length of the CDR3 is 14 residues.

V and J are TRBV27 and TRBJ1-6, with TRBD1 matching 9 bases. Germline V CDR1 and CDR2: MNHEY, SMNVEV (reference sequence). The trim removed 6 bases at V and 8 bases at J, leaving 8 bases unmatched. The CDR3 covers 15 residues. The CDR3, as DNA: TGTGCCAGCAGACCCGACAGGGGGGATTATTCACCCCTCCACTTT. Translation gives CASRPDRGDYSPLHF.

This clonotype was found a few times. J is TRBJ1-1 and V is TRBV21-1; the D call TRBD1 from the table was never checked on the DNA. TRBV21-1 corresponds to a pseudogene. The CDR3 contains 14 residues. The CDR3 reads CASSPRGGNTEAFF. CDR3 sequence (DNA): TGTGCCAGCAGCCCCCGAGGGGGAAACACTGAAGCTTTCTTT.

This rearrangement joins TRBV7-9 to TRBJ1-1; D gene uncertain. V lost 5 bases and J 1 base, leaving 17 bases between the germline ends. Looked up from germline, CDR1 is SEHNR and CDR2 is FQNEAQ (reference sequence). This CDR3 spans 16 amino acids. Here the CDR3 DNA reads TGTGCCAGCAGCCCTATGACGCGAGGGAGGAACACTGAAGCTTTCTTT. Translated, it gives CASSPMTRGRNTEAFF.

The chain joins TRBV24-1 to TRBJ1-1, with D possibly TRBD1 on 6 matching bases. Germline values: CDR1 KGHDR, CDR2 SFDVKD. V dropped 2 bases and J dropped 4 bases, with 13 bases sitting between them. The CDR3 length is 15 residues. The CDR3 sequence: CATSDSGGAGTEAFF. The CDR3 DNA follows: TGTGCCACCAGTGATTCTGGGGGGGCAGGCACTGAAGCTTTCTTT.

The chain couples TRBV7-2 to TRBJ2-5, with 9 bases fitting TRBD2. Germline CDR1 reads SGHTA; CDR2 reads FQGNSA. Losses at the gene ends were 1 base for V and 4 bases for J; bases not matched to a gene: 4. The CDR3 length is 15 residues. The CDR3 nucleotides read TGTGCCAGCAGCTTAGGAGGACTAGCGAGAGAGACCCAGTACTTC. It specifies CASSLGGLARETQYF.

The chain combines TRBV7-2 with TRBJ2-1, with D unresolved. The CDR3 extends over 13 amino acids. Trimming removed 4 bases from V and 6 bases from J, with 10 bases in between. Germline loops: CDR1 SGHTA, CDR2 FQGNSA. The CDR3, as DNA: TGTGCCAGCAGCTCCACGTCGCTCAATGAGCAGTTCTTC. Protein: CASSSTSLNEQFF.

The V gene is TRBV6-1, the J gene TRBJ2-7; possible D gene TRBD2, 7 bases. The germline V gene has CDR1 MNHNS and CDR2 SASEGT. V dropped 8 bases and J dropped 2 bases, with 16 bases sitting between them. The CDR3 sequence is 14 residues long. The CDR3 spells CASREAGAAYEQYF. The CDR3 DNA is TGTGCCAGCCGAGAGGCGGGGGCTGCCTACGAGCAGTACTTC.

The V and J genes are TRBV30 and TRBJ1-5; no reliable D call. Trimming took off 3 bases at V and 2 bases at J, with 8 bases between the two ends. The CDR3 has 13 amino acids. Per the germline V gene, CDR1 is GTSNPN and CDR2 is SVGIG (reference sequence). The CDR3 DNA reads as TGTGCCTGGAGCCTAGAAGGCAATCAGCCCCAGCATTTT. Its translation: CAWSLEGNQPQHF.

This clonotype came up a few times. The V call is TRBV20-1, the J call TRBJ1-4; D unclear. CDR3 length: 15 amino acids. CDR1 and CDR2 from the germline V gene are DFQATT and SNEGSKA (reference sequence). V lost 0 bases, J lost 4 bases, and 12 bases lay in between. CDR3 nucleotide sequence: TGCAGTGCTAGAGATGTTCGGGCGGGTAATGAAAAACTGTTTTTT. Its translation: CSARDVRAGNEKLFF.

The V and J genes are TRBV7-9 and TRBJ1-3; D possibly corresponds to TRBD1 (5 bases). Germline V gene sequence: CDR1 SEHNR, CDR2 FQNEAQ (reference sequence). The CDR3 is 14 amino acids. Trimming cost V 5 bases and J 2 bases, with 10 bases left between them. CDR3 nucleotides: TGTGCCAGCAGCCCACAGGTTACTGGAAACACCATATATTTT. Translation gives CASSPQVTGNTIYF.

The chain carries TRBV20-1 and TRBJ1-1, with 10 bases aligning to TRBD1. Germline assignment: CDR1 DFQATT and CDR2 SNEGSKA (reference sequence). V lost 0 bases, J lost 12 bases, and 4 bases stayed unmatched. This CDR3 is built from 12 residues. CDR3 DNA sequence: TGCAGTGCTAGAGACGGGGACAGGGGCCCTTTCTTT. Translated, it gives CSARDGDRGPFF.

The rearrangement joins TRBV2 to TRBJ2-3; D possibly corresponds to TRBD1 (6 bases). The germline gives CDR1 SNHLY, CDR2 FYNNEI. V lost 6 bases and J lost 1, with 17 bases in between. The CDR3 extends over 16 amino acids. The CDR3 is CASSRDTSSGTDTQYF. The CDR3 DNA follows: TGTGCCAGCAGCCGGGACACTTCGTCGGGCACAGATACGCAGTATTTT.

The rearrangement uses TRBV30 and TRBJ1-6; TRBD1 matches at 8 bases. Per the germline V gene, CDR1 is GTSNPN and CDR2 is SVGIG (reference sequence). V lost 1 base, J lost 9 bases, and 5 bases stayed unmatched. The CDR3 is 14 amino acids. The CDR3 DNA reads TGTGCCTGGAGTGCAGACAGGGGTAGTTCACCCCTCCACTTT. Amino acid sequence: CAWSADRGSSPLHF.

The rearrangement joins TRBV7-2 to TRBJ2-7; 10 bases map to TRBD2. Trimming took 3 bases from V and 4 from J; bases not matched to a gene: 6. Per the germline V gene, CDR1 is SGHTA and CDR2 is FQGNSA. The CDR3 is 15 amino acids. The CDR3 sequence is CASSFQLAGRYEQYF. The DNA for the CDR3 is TGTGCCAGCAGCTTCCAACTAGCGGGAAGATACGAGCAGTACTTC.